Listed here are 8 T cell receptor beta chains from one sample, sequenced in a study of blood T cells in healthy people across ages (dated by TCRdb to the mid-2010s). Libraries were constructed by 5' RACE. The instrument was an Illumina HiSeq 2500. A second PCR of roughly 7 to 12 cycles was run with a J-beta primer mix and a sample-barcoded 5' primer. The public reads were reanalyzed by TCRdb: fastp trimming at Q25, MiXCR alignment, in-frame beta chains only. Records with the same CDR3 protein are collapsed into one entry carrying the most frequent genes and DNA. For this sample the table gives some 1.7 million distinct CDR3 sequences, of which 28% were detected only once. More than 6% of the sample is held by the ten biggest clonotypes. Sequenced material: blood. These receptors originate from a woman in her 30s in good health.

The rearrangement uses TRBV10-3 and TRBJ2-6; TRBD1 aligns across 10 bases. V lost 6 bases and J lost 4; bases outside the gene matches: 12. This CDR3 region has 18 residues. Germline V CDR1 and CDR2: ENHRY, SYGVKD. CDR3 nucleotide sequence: TGTGCCATCAGAGGCTCCCGGGACAGGGGAAGAGGGGCCAACGTCCTGACTTTC. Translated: CAIRGSRDRGRGANVLTF.

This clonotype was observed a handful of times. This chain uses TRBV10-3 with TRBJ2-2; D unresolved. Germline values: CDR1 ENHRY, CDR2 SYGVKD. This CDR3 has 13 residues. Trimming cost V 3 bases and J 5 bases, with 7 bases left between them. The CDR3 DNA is TGTGCCATCAGTGAACGGATGACCGGGGAGCTGTTTTTT. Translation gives CAISERMTGELFF.

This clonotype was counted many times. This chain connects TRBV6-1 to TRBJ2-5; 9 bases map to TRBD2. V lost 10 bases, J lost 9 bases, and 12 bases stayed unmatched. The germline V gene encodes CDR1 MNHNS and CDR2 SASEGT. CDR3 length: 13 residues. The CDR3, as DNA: TGTGCCACCGCATCCGGGACTAGCCGGTCCCAGTACTTC. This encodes CATASGTSRSQYF.

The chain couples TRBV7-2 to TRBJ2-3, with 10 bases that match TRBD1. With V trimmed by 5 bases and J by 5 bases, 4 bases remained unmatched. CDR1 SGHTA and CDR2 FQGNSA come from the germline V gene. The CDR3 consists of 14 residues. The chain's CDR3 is CASSIDRGRDTQYF. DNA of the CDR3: TGTGCCAGCAGCATAGACAGGGGGCGAGATACGCAGTATTTT.

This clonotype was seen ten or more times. CDR3 DNA sequence: TGTGCCAGCAGCTCAGGACAGTTCCAAGAGACCCAGTACTTC. Translated, it gives CASSSGQFQETQYF. The chain joins TRBV28 to TRBJ2-5; tentative D call: TRBD1 (6 bases). The length of the CDR3 is 14 residues. In germline, CDR1 is MDHEN, CDR2 SYDVKM. Trimming removed 6 bases from V and 1 base from J, with 12 bases in between.

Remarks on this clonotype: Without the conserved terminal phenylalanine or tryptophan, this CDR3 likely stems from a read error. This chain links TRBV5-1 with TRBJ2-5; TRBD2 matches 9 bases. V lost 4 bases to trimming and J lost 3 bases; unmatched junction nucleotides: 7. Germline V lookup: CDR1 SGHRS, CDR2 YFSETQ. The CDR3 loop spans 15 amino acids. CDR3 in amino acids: CASSGGGALKETQYI. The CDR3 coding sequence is TGCGCCAGCAGCGGCGGGGGGGCATTAAAAGAGACCCAGTACATC.

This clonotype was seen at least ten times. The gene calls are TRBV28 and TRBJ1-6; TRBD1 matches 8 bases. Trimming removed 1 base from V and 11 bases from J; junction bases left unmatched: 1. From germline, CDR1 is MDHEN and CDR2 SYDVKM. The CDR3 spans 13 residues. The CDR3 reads CASSLSGGAPLHF. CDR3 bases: TGTGCCAGCAGTTTATCAGGGGGCGCACCCCTCCACTTT.

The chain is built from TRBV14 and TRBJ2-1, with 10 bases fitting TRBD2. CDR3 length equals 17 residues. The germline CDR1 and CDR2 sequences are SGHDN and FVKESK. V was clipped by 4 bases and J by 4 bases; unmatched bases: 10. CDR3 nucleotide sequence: TGTGCCAGCAGCCCCCCCCTCCAGCGGGGGGGGTACAATGAGCAGTTCTTC. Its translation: CASSPPLQRGGYNEQFF.